This T cell receptor beta chain comes out of a study of CD8+ T cells in alopecia areata. General study findings and limits: The study also sequences resident alphabeta T cells of normal skin in scalp samples. Normal scalp showed lower clonality than lesional scalp, especially alopecia totalis/universalis.

Isolated RNA was reverse transcribed into cDNA used as the sequencing template. The assay was immunoSEQ multiplex PCR, and TCRdb's table has in-frame clones only and misses some. The table includes about 64,000 clones, 44% detected once. Those with alopecia areata gave lesional scalp punch biopsies and peripheral blood. The researchers isolated CD4+ and CD8+ T cells from PBMCs by sorting. Germline V CDR1 and CDR2: SEHNR, FQNEAQ (reference sequence). V gave up 2 bases and J gave up 5 bases; unmatched junction bases: 5. This CDR3 has 14 residues. About this clone: Its antigen is as yet unknown.

The chain joins TRBV7-9 to TRBJ2-7; the match to TRBD1 covers 8 bases. Sequenced: NKG2D-low CD8+ T cells sorted from blood. The TCR comes from a human donor with alopecia areata. In DNA form, the CDR3 reads TGTGCCAGCAGCTTATCTCAGGGGGCGGACGAGCAGTACTTC. This translates into CASSLSQGADEQYF. Full variable domain (missing parts from reference TRBV7-9 and TRBJ2-7): DTGVSQNPRHKITKRGQNVTFRCDPISEHNRLYWYRQTLGQGPEFLTYFQNEAQLEKSRLLSDRFSAERPKGSFSTLEIQRTEQGDSAMYLCASSLSQGADEQYFGPGTRLTVT.